This paragraph covers one TCR beta chain sequence. Its antigen is currently unknown. At the DNA level, this CDR3 is encoded by other sequences in the same sample as well. The sample comes from a study of graft-versus-host responses after intestinal transplantation. Sequencing used immunoSEQ multiplex PCR; TCRdb keeps in-frame clones, though not all of them. The sample carries about 120,000 clones, roughly 92% recorded once. Germline assignment: CDR1 SGHAT and CDR2 FQDESV (reference sequence). The CDR3 contains 12 residues. V lost 8 bases, J lost 4 bases, and 11 bases lay in between. This sequence was found in a human donor who was the organ donor for an intestinal transplant. This sequence joins TRBV11-1 and TRBJ2-5, with a possible D match to TRBD2 (7 bases). This sample comprised unstimulated CD4+ T cells sorted from spleen or lymph node cells, obtained before transplant. The CDR3 sequence is CASGGGGETQYF. The CDR3 DNA reads TGTGCCAGCGGAGGGGGGGGAGAGACCCAGTACTTC.